This entry lists 18 T cell receptor beta chains sequenced from one sample in a study of shared clonotypes between healthy human individuals. Naive CD8 isolation took CD45RO-negative cells positively selected for CCR7 and excluded terminally differentiated effector memory CD45RA+ cells. The protocol was immunoSEQ multiplex PCR, while the TCRdb copy is restricted to in-frame clones and leaves out a portion. The sample has approximately 810,000 clones, almost 95% seen once. Sequencing used naive CD8+ T cells sorted from blood. These receptor sequences come from a young man in good health.

The V and J genes are TRBV18 and TRBJ1-3, with D possibly being TRBD1 (6 bases). The V end was cut by 1 base, the J end by 0 bases, with 25 bases between. The CDR3 is 21 amino acids. Germline CDR1 KGHSH, CDR2 LQKENI. The CDR3 nucleotides are TGTGCCAGCTCACCACGGGCAGGGGCCCCGAAGTTTATCCGCTCTGGAAACACCATATATTTT. This gives the protein CASSPRAGAPKFIRSGNTIYF.

This chain joins TRBV29-1 and TRBJ1-1; TRBD1 is a possible D gene (6 bases). Germline V gene sequence: CDR1 SQVTM, CDR2 ANQGSEA. This CDR3 has 16 amino acids. V was shortened by 4 bases and J by 1 base, with 19 bases between the two germline ends. The CDR3 DNA follows: TGCAGCGTTGGTAGTTGGGACATGACTCAGAACACTGAAGCTTTCTTT. Translated, it gives CSVGSWDMTQNTEAFF.

The J gene is TRBJ2-3, the V gene TRBV19; 7 bases map to TRBD2. The V gene end was trimmed by 1 base and the J gene end by 2 bases; junction bases not matched to a gene: 3. Germline V lookup: CDR1 LNHDA, CDR2 SQIVND (reference sequence). The CDR3 spans 15 residues. In DNA, the CDR3 is TGTGCCAGTAGTATAGGGCTAGCGGACACAGATACGCAGTATTTT. It yields the protein CASSIGLADTDTQYF.

This chain connects TRBV10-2 to TRBJ2-1; TRBD2 is a possible D gene (6 bases). CDR1 WSHSY and CDR2 SAAADI come from the germline V gene. V was pared by 7 bases and J by 7 bases, with 17 bases between. This CDR3 has 14 amino acids. Here the CDR3 DNA reads TGCGCCAGCACCGGGACTTCCCCTTTGAATGAGCAGTTCTTC. Translated: CASTGTSPLNEQFF.

This clone was recorded only once. The J gene is TRBJ2-7, the V gene TRBV4-1, with TRBD2 matching 8 bases. With 1 base clipped from V and 3 bases from J, the junction kept 8 bases outside the gene matches. CDR3 length: 16 amino acids. Germline V gives CDR1 MGHRA, CDR2 YSYEKL. The CDR3 loop reads CASSQGPSGSGYEQYF. CDR3 in DNA: TGCGCCAGCAGCCAAGGACCAAGCGGGAGCGGCTACGAGCAGTACTTC.

The rearrangement joins TRBV29-1 to TRBJ1-1, with D uncertain. V lost 3 bases and J 5 bases, leaving 10 bases between the germline ends. This CDR3 contains 12 residues. CDR1 and CDR2 (germline): SQVTM, ANQGSEA. CDR3 in amino acids: CSVETHGTEAFF. The CDR3 DNA reads TGCAGCGTTGAGACACACGGTACTGAAGCTTTCTTT.

The chain has TRBV30 and TRBJ1-3; D not certain. Germline CDR1 GTSNPN, CDR2 SVGIG (reference sequence). The ends were cut back, 3 bases at V and 2 bases at J, with 11 bases in the middle. The CDR3 is 14 amino acids. The CDR3 here is CAWSLGATGNTIYF. The CDR3, as DNA: TGTGCCTGGAGCCTAGGAGCAACTGGAAACACCATATATTTT. Supplemented by reference TRBV30 and TRBJ1-3, the full variable domain reads SQTIHQWPATLVQPVGSPLSLECTVEGTSNPNLYWYRQAAGRGLQLLFYSVGIGQISSEVPQNLSASRPQDRQFILSSKKLLLSDSGFYLCAWSLGATGNTIYFGEGSWLTVV.

DNA of the CDR3: TGCAGCGTTGGCCATCTGGGAGCACTGGACAAGAGTCAAGAGACCCAGTACTTC. Translating gives CSVGHLGALDKSQETQYF. V gene TRBV29-1 combines with J gene TRBJ2-5; D could derive from TRBD1 or TRBD2 (5 bases each). This CDR3 has 18 residues. Germline CDR1 SQVTM, CDR2 ANQGSEA. The V gene lost 4 bases and the J gene lost 2 bases, with 26 bases spanning the gap.

This chain joins TRBV28 and TRBJ1-3; TRBD1 might be the D (6 bases). CDR3 size: 16 residues. V lost 4 bases to trimming and J lost 0 bases, with 13 bases between them. The germline CDR1 and CDR2 sequences are MDHEN and SYDVKM. CDR3 coding DNA: TGTGCCAGCAGTTCTCGTAGACAGGCCTCTGGAAACACCATATATTTT. Protein product: CASSSRRQASGNTIYF.

This clone was observed a single time. This rearrangement joins TRBV7-9 to TRBJ2-7, with TRBD1 identical over 8 bases. The J segment lost 0 bases and the V segment lost 5 bases, leaving 6 bases of the junction unmatched. This CDR3 is 15 amino acids long. Germline lookup yields CDR1 SEHNR and CDR2 FQNEAQ (reference sequence). CDR3 nucleotide sequence: TGTGCCAGCAGCCAGGACAGGGCACCCTCCTACGAGCAGTACTTC. Translated, it gives CASSQDRAPSYEQYF.

This chain uses TRBV7-2 with TRBJ2-2; 9 bases agree with TRBD1. In germline, CDR1 is SGHTA, CDR2 FQGNSA. The CDR3 is made up of 18 amino acids. J gave up 6 bases and V 3 bases, and 14 bases lay outside the gene matches. The CDR3 region is CASSLSRTGAILSGELFF. CDR3 bases: TGTGCCAGCAGCTTGAGTCGGACAGGGGCTATACTTTCCGGGGAGCTGTTTTTT.

The gene calls are TRBV5-1 and TRBJ2-3, with D perhaps TRBD1 (5 bases). This CDR3 is 16 amino acids long. V was trimmed by 2 bases and J by 2 bases, leaving 15 bases between them. The germline gives CDR1 SGHRS, CDR2 YFSETQ. CDR3 bases: TGCGCCAGCAGCTTAAGGGGAAGGGCGAACACAGATACGCAGTATTTT. This codes for CASSLRGRANTDTQYF.

The V call is TRBV9, the J call TRBJ1-1; possible D gene TRBD1, 6 bases. Germline V gene data show CDR1 as SGDLS and CDR2 as YYNGEE. The V end lost 3 bases, the J end lost 2 bases, and 17 bases lay between the germline ends. This CDR3 has 16 residues. The CDR3 region is CASSAGAGTTNTEAFF. The CDR3 region has the DNA TGTGCCAGCAGCGCTGGGGCCGGGACAACCAACACTGAAGCTTTCTTT.

The chain employs TRBV13 and TRBJ2-1; D unclear. This CDR3 spans 15 amino acids. V lost 4 bases and J 0 bases, leaving 10 bases between the germline ends. Germline CDR1 reads PRHDT; CDR2 reads FYEKMQ (reference sequence). In DNA, the CDR3 is TGTGCCAGCAGCTCGCCCAGCTTCTCCTACAATGAGCAGTTCTTC. Protein product: CASSSPSFSYNEQFF.

CDR3 loop: CATSGPDRGMVSNQPQHF. The CDR3 DNA follows: TGTGCCACCAGCGGTCCGGACAGGGGGATGGTTAGCAATCAGCCCCAGCATTTT. The V and J genes are TRBV15 and TRBJ1-5, with 10 bases lining up with TRBD1. V shed 5 bases and J 0 bases; nucleotides not matched to a gene: 10. This CDR3 has 18 residues. CDR1 is LNHNV, CDR2 YYDKDF, per germline (reference sequence).

This clone showed up just once. The CDR3 sequence is CASSSRWTSVKRNTGELFF. DNA for the CDR3: TGTGCCAGCAGCTCCAGATGGACTAGCGTTAAGAGGAACACCGGGGAGCTGTTTTTT. This chain connects TRBV5-5 to TRBJ2-2, with 9 bases that match TRBD2. V lost 3 bases, J lost 1 base, and 13 bases stayed unmatched. The CDR3 extends over 19 amino acids. From germline, CDR1 is SGHKS and CDR2 YYEKEE (reference sequence).

The chain has TRBV7-2 and TRBJ2-4, with 7 bases lining up with TRBD2. CDR1 is SGHTA and CDR2 is FQGNSA in the germline V gene. The ends lost 5 bases at V and 1 base at J; junction bases unmatched: 8. The CDR3 totals 16 residues. For the CDR3, the DNA is TGTGCCAGCAGCCCCTTGCTGGGGGGGGCCAAAAACATTCAGTACTTC. This encodes CASSPLLGGAKNIQYF.

The chain joins TRBV19 to TRBJ2-7; D is possibly TRBD1 or TRBD2 (6 bases each). The CDR3 length is 16 residues. The V end lost 1 base, the J end lost 2 bases, and 15 bases lay between the germline ends. Germline-derived CDR1 and CDR2 are LNHDA and SQIVND (reference sequence). This CDR3 reads CASSIAGGLSTYEQYF. Here the CDR3 DNA reads TGTGCCAGTAGTATAGCCGGGGGCCTGTCAACCTACGAGCAGTACTTC. Looking up the rest from reference TRBV19 and TRBJ2-7 gives the full variable domain: DGGITQSPKYLFRKEGQNVTLSCEQNLNHDAMYWYRQDPGQGLRLIYYSQIVNDFQKGDIAEGYSVSREKKESFPLTVTSAQKNPTAFYLCASSIAGGLSTYEQYFGPGTRLTVT.